This passage covers 30 T cell receptor beta chains from one sample sequenced in a study of blood T cell repertoires in COVID-19. Clones were sequenced by immunoSEQ multiplex PCR, and TCRdb holds only the in-frame ones, with some missing. The sample lists around 180,000 clones, roughly 78% occurring once. The sequenced sample was peripheral blood. The receptors here all came from a man in his 70s with active or convalescent COVID-19.

The chain uses TRBV13 and TRBJ1-2; a weak D match, TRBD1 (6 bases). CDR1 is PRHDT, CDR2 FYEKMQ, per germline (reference sequence). V lost 4 bases and J 6 bases, leaving 12 bases between the germline ends. This CDR3 contains 13 residues. The CDR3 nucleotides are TGTGCCAGCAGCTCCAACAGGGTCCATGGCTACACCTTC. It specifies CASSSNRVHGYTF.

V and J are TRBV5-1 and TRBJ1-3; 9 nucleotides line up with TRBD1. The trim removed 2 bases at V and 1 base at J, leaving 7 bases unmatched. The CDR3 is 17 residues long. Germline V gene sequence: CDR1 SGHRS, CDR2 YFSETQ. The CDR3 protein is CASSFSDRGLSGNTIYF. The CDR3, as DNA: TGCGCCAGCAGCTTTTCGGACAGGGGACTTTCTGGAAACACCATATATTTT.

The V gene is TRBV18, the J gene TRBJ1-5; 7 bases map to TRBD1. The CDR3 totals 15 residues. From germline, CDR1 is KGHSH and CDR2 LQKENI. V lost 4 bases, J lost 1 base, and 4 bases stayed unmatched. In DNA form, the CDR3 reads TGTGCCAGCTCACGGGACAGACCAAGCAATCAGCCCCAGCATTTT. It is translated as CASSRDRPSNQPQHF.

The J gene is TRBJ1-1, the V gene TRBV6-5, with a possible D match to TRBD1 (6 bases). The germline CDR1 and CDR2 sequences are MNHEY and SVGAGI. The CDR3 covers 13 residues. Trimming pared 8 bases from V and 4 bases from J, leaving 14 bases between. The CDR3 loop reads CASLRGGGTEAFF. The CDR3 DNA reads as TGTGCCAGCCTAAGAGGGGGGGGCACTGAAGCTTTCTTT.

This chain links TRBV11-3 with TRBJ2-3; 7 nucleotides match TRBD1. The trim removed 5 bases at V and 4 bases at J, leaving 6 bases unmatched. The CDR3 consists of 14 residues. Germline V gene sequence: CDR1 SGHNT, CDR2 YENEEA. The CDR3 spells CASSRDSYPDTQYF. CDR3 nucleotide sequence: TGTGCCAGCAGCCGGGACAGTTATCCAGATACGCAGTATTTT.

This chain connects TRBV28 to TRBJ1-2, with 8 nucleotides matching TRBD1. This CDR3 region has 13 residues. J was trimmed by 4 bases and V by 6 bases; bases with no gene match: 4. CDR1 and CDR2 from the germline V gene are MDHEN and SYDVKM. CDR3 sequence reads: CASSPGQGYGYTF. The DNA of the CDR3 is TGTGCCAGCAGCCCCGGACAGGGCTATGGCTACACCTTC.

The V gene is TRBV30, the J gene TRBJ2-4, with D tentatively TRBD2 (6 bases). Between the trimmed V and J ends, which lost 0 bases and 5 bases, there was a span of 11 bases. The CDR3 contains 14 residues. Germline lookup yields CDR1 GTSNPN and CDR2 SVGIG (reference sequence). The CDR3 loop reads CAWSVLGGENIQYF. CDR3 coding DNA: TGTGCCTGGAGTGTACTTGGCGGGGAAAACATTCAGTACTTC.

The J gene is TRBJ2-3, the V gene TRBV29-1; the match to TRBD2 covers 8 bases. V lost 0 bases, J lost 3 bases, and 8 bases stayed unmatched. The CDR3 contains 16 residues. Per the germline V gene, CDR1 is SQVTM and CDR2 is ANQGSEA. CDR3: CSVEDRAGGPTDTQYF. The CDR3 DNA is TGCAGCGTTGAAGATCGGGCGGGAGGACCGACAGATACGCAGTATTTT.

This rearrangement joins TRBV5-8 to TRBJ2-3, with 8 bases that match TRBD2. The junction had 5 bases not matched to a gene; V was cut back by 6 bases and J by 2 bases. CDR1 and CDR2 from the germline V gene are SGHTS and YDEGEE. The CDR3 has 14 residues. The CDR3, as DNA: TGTGCCAGCACCCGGGGGGGGTTCACAGATACGCAGTATTTT. Amino acid sequence: CASTRGGFTDTQYF.

The gene calls are TRBV29-1 and TRBJ2-3, with TRBD1 as a possible D gene (6 bases). The germline CDR1 and CDR2 sequences are SQVTM and ANQGSEA. The ends were cut back, 4 bases at V and 6 bases at J, with 20 bases in the middle. This CDR3 is built from 15 residues. The CDR3 coding sequence is TGCAGCGTTGCCAGGGGTAGCCCGAATGGGGATACGCAGTATTTT. Translated: CSVARGSPNGDTQYF.

The gene calls are TRBV5-4 and TRBJ2-2, with 7 bases aligning to TRBD2. The germline CDR1 and CDR2 sequences are SGHNT and YYREEE (reference sequence). CDR3 length: 16 amino acids. V was pared by 0 bases and J by 5 bases, with 7 bases of the junction left unmatched. The CDR3, as DNA: TGTGCCAGCAGCTTGGCCACGGGGGGTTATACCGGGGAGCTGTTTTTT. Translation: CASSLATGGYTGELFF. Complete variable domain (other parts from reference TRBV5-4 and TRBJ2-2): ETGVTQSPTHLIKTRGQQVTLRCSSQSGHNTVSWYQQALGQGPQFIFQYYREEENGRGNFPPRFSGLQFPNYSSELNVNALELDDSALYLCASSLATGGYTGELFFGEGSRLTVL.

The chain couples TRBV15 to TRBJ2-7; TRBD2 matches 10 bases. J was trimmed by 6 bases and V by 1 base; bases with no gene match: 12. CDR1 is LNHNV, CDR2 YYDKDF, per germline (reference sequence). CDR3 size: 17 residues. In DNA form, the CDR3 reads TGTGCCACCAGCAGAGGACGTGCGAGCGGGAGGGCTAGCGAGCAGTACTTC. This translates into CATSRGRASGRASEQYF.

The V and J genes are TRBV4-3 and TRBJ1-6; no definite D call. V shed 0 bases and J shed 4 bases, with 13 bases lying between them. From germline, CDR1 is LGHNA and CDR2 YSLEER. The CDR3 runs 17 residues. DNA of the CDR3: TGCGCCAGCAGCCAAGAGACGAGTGCAGGTTATAATTCACCCCTCCACTTT. It specifies CASSQETSAGYNSPLHF.

This chain uses TRBV24-1 with TRBJ2-2; perhaps TRBD1 as D (6 bases). The CDR3 loop spans 13 amino acids. Germline assignment: CDR1 KGHDR and CDR2 SFDVKD. Trimming removed 6 bases from V and 6 bases from J, with 10 bases in between. CDR3 region: CATSRTAAGELFF. CDR3 bases: TGTGCCACCAGTAGGACAGCTGCCGGGGAGCTGTTTTTT.

V usage is TRBV9 and J usage is TRBJ2-2, with D maybe TRBD1 (6 bases). Trimming removed 1 base at V and 5 bases at J, with 12 bases between. The CDR3 length is 15 residues. Germline V gene lookup returns CDR1 SGDLS and CDR2 YYNGEE. The CDR3 region has the DNA TGTGCCAGCAGCGTAATAGACAGGCATACCGGGGAGCTGTTTTTT. Protein: CASSVIDRHTGELFF.

The chain couples TRBV5-4 to TRBJ1-2; D is unclear. V lost 3 bases and J lost 8, with 14 bases in between. Germline V gene sequence: CDR1 SGHNT, CDR2 YYREEE (reference sequence). The length of the CDR3 is 13 residues. DNA for the CDR3: TGTGCCAGCAGCTATGACCTGTCGAGGGGCTACACCTTC. It is translated as CASSYDLSRGYTF.

The rearrangement uses TRBV5-3 and TRBJ1-2; 7 bases agree with TRBD1. TRBV5-3 is assigned to the ORF class and has an uncertain function. V shed 7 bases and J 0 bases; nucleotides not matched to a gene: 18. The CDR3 is made up of 18 amino acids. The CDR3 region has the DNA TGTGCCAGAGGGCCCGGCAGGGGGTCGCGTAGTCCTAACTATGGCTACACCTTC. It translates to CARGPGRGSRSPNYGYTF.

The chain recombines TRBV25-1 with TRBJ2-6, with D possibly TRBD2 on 6 matching bases. Germline assignment: CDR1 MGHDK and CDR2 SYGVNS. The ends were cut back, 5 bases at V and 9 bases at J, with 17 bases in the middle. The length of the CDR3 is 15 residues. The CDR3: CASSLSGVGHNVLTF. The CDR3 bases are TGTGCCAGCAGTTTATCGGGGGTGGGCCACAACGTCCTGACTTTC.

V usage is TRBV7-2 and J usage is TRBJ2-7, with D uncertain. This CDR3 comprises 14 residues. Germline V CDR1 and CDR2: SGHTA, FQGNSA. Trimming shortened V by 5 bases and J by 3 bases, and 14 bases separated the two germline ends. The CDR3 DNA sequence: TGTGCCAGCAGCATACAATCGAGGAGCTACGAGCAGTACTTC. Translation: CASSIQSRSYEQYF.

The rearrangement joins TRBV3-1 (or the pseudogene TRBV3-2) to TRBJ1-4; D may be TRBD1 (6 bases). The CDR3 contains 14 residues. The germline gives CDR1 LGHDT, CDR2 YNNKEL (reference sequence). V gave up 4 bases and J gave up 6 bases, with 12 bases separating them. The CDR3 region has the DNA TGTGCCAGCAGCCCTCGTTCAGGGGATGAAAAACTGTTTTTT. It is translated as CASSPRSGDEKLFF.

The rearrangement uses TRBV6-5 and TRBJ1-1; no reliable D call. CDR1 MNHEY and CDR2 SVGAGI come from the germline V gene. The CDR3 covers 14 residues. Trimming stripped 0 bases from V and 1 base from J, with 6 bases between. The CDR3 DNA is TGTGCCAGCAGTTACTCGAGCCCGAACACTGAAGCTTTCTTT. It translates to CASSYSSPNTEAFF.

The rearrangement uses TRBV19 and TRBJ2-3; 8 nucleotides line up with TRBD1. Germline V lookup: CDR1 LNHDA, CDR2 SQIVND (reference sequence). V lost 8 bases and J lost 5; bases outside the gene matches: 9. CDR3 length: 14 residues. In nucleotides, the CDR3 is TGTGCCAGTCACAGGACAGGGATGGGAGATACGCAGTATTTT. Amino acids: CASHRTGMGDTQYF.

In this sample, this clone turned up once. The genes are TRBV15 and TRBJ2-1; 8 positions match TRBD1. CDR3 length: 16 amino acids. V lost 3 bases to trimming and J lost 3 bases; unmatched junction nucleotides: 7. Per the germline V gene, CDR1 is LNHNV and CDR2 is YYDKDF (reference sequence). The CDR3, as DNA: TGTGCCACCAGCAGCCCGACAGGGGTGGGCTACAATGAGCAGTTCTTC. Translation gives CATSSPTGVGYNEQFF.

This chain connects TRBV9 to TRBJ1-2; D might be TRBD1 (5 bases). Germline values: CDR1 SGDLS, CDR2 YYNGEE. The CDR3 sequence is 16 residues long. Trimming removed 0 bases at V and 5 bases at J, with 17 bases between. The DNA for the CDR3 is TGTGCCAGCAGCGTAGAAGGGGCAGGACGTTTTTATGGCTACACCTTC. Its protein product is CASSVEGAGRFYGYTF.

The chain joins TRBV16 to TRBJ1-3; TRBD1 is a possible D gene (6 bases). Trimming removed 4 bases at V and 0 bases at J, with 10 bases between. The CDR3 covers 15 residues. Germline V CDR1 and CDR2: KGHSY, FQNENV. The CDR3 nucleotides read TGTGCCAGCAGCCTGGGGACATACTCTGGAAACACCATATATTTT. Translation: CASSLGTYSGNTIYF.

This chain connects TRBV29-1 to TRBJ1-2; D gene uncertain. Germline CDR1 and CDR2: SQVTM and ANQGSEA. Trimming shortened V by 7 bases and J by 3 bases, and 15 bases separated the two germline ends. This CDR3 has 13 residues. As DNA, the CDR3 is TGCAGCGAAGACACCTGTCGTGACTATGGCTACACCTTC. This encodes CSEDTCRDYGYTF.

The chain recombines TRBV7-8 with TRBJ2-3; 7 bases map to TRBD2. There are 15 residues in the CDR3. The J segment lost 6 bases and the V segment lost 2 bases, leaving 8 bases of the junction unmatched. Germline CDR1 SGHVS, CDR2 FQNEAQ. CDR3 DNA sequence: TGTGCCAGCAGCTTAACGGTAGCGGGTGATGATACGCAGTATTTT. Translating gives CASSLTVAGDDTQYF.

The CDR3 protein is CASSPHGGADSPLHF. In nucleotides, the CDR3 is TGTGCCAGCAGCCCCCATGGGGGGGCTGATTCACCCCTCCACTTT. The chain combines TRBV9 with TRBJ1-6, with D maybe TRBD1 (6 bases). Germline V CDR1 and CDR2: SGDLS, YYNGEE. V lost 4 bases and J lost 8, with 16 bases in between. The CDR3 is 15 residues long.

V is TRBV6-4 and J is TRBJ1-2, with TRBD1 matching 11 bases. With 6 bases clipped from V and 4 bases from J, the junction kept 1 base outside the gene matches. The CDR3 is 13 residues long. CDR1 and CDR2 from the germline V gene are MRHNA and SNTAGT. CDR3 sequence (DNA): TGTGCCAGCAGCGGGACAGGGGGCTATGGCTACACCTTC. It codes for CASSGTGGYGYTF.

This clone was detected a few times. The chain is built from TRBV2 and TRBJ2-1; 12 positions match TRBD2. Germline V lookup: CDR1 SNHLY, CDR2 FYNNEI. The CDR3 spans 15 residues. J was trimmed by 10 bases and V by 10 bases; bases with no gene match: 14. The CDR3, as DNA: TGTGCCACCCAGAGACTAGCGGGAGATCTAGGGGAGCAGTTCTTC. It translates to CATQRLAGDLGEQFF.